These T cell receptor beta chains were read from a single sample in a study of Ad26.COV2.S vaccination and SARS-CoV-2 variants. The repertoire was sequenced with immunoSEQ multiplex PCR; TCRdb's copy has only in-frame clones and lacks some. The sample consists of about 330,000 clones, roughly nine tenths of them appearing once. Sample: peripheral blood, taken in a trial of Ad26.COV2.S vaccine versus placebo. The receptor set was obtained from a person between 18 and 65 years old who received the Ad26.COV2.S COVID-19 vaccine or a placebo. The CDR3 runs from the conserved cysteine through the conserved F or W. A D gene is named only where the DNA matches it firmly. Size values are once, few and many counts, or a class for expanded clones, and some rows have none.

d_call	v_call	j_call	clone_size	cdr3_nt	cdr3_aa
-	TRBV19	TRBJ1-1	-	TGTGCCAGTAGTCTGGACCGGGTGAACACTGAAGCTTTCTTT	CASSLDRVNTEAFF
TRBD1	TRBV7-8	TRBJ1-1	-	TGTGCCAGCAGCTGGACAGGGGAATCCATCACTGAAGCTTTCTTT	CASSWTGESITEAFF
-	TRBV19	TRBJ2-2	-	TGTGCCAGTAGTATGGAGCCCTGGGCTAGCTGGAACACCGGGGAGCTGTTTTTT	CASSMEPWASWNTGELFF
-	TRBV27	TRBJ2-4	-	TGTGCCAGCGGGGCGGGATCCTCAGCCAAAAACATTCAGTACTTC	CASGAGSSAKNIQYF
-	TRBV7-6	TRBJ2-3	-	TGTGCCAGCAGCTTTACGGGGTTCGGCACAGATACGCAGTATTTT	CASSFTGFGTDTQYF
TRBD2	TRBV7-2	TRBJ2-1	-	TGTGCCAGCAGATCGAAGCGGGAGGGATCCTACAATGAGCAGTTCTTC	CASRSKREGSYNEQFF
-	TRBV13	TRBJ2-3	-	TGTGCCAGCAGCCAGCGGCGGGGTAGCACAGATACGCAGTATTTT	CASSQRRGSTDTQYF
-	TRBV6-5	TRBJ1-3	-	TGTGCCAGCAGTTACTATTCAGCGGCCTCTGGAAACACCATATATTTT	CASSYYSAASGNTIYF
TRBD1	TRBV19	TRBJ1-5	-	TGTGCCAGTAGTATAAATCCAGGGGGAGGTTATCAGCCCCAGCATTTT	CASSINPGGGYQPQHF
TRBD2	TRBV30	TRBJ2-2	few	TGTGCCTGGAAGGCGGGAGTCGTAAACACCGGGGAGCTGTTTTTT	CAWKAGVVNTGELFF
-	TRBV18	TRBJ2-3	-	TGTGCCAGCTCCCTCTCGAACAGGGCTGTCACAGATACGCAGTATTTT	CASSLSNRAVTDTQYF
-	TRBV9	TRBJ2-2	once	TGTGCCAGCAGCGTAGTAACAGCCTCATCCGGGGAGCTGTTTTTT	CASSVVTASSGELFF
-	TRBV19	TRBJ1-1	-	TGTGCCAGTAGTATAGCCTCTACCCACACTGAAGCTTTCTTT	CASSIASTHTEAFF
TRBD1	TRBV7-9	TRBJ2-7	-	TGTGCCAGCAGCCCCAAAGACAGGGACGGGGTTGAGCAGTACTTC	CASSPKDRDGVEQYF
-	TRBV9	TRBJ2-6	-	TGTGCCAGCAGCGTAGCCCGCTCTGGGGCCAACGTCCTGACTTTC	CASSVARSGANVLTF
-	TRBV7-3	TRBJ2-1	once	TGTGCCAGCAGCTTAGTAGGGGGTGAGCAGTTCTTC	CASSLVGGEQFF
-	TRBV19	TRBJ2-3	-	TGTGCCAGTAATCCCGGGACTAGCACAGATACGCAGTATTTT	CASNPGTSTDTQYF
-	TRBV19	TRBJ1-1	-	TGTGCCAGTGCAGAGGGTGCCCTAATGAACACTGAAGCTTTCTTT	CASAEGALMNTEAFF
-	TRBV12-3/TRBV12-4	TRBJ2-3	-	TGTGCCAGCGACCGAGGGGCGACAGATACGCAGTATTTT	CASDRGATDTQYF
-	TRBV7-9	TRBJ2-1	-	TGTGCCAGCAGCTTCAGCGGGAATGAGCAGTTCTTC	CASSFSGNEQFF
-	TRBV7-9	TRBJ2-1	-	TGTGCCAACAGCCTTATAGGGGACAATGAGCAGTTCTTC	CANSLIGDNEQFF
-	TRBV20-1	TRBJ1-1	-	TGCAGTGCTAGTCAACAGGGCCTTGGGGCTGAAGCTTTCTTT	CSASQQGLGAEAFF
-	TRBV12-3/TRBV12-4	TRBJ1-2	few	TGTGCCAGCAGTTTTGACAGGAACTATGGCTACACCTTC	CASSFDRNYGYTF
-	TRBV20-1	TRBJ1-2	-	TGCAGTGCTAGGGGGACCTATGGCTACACCTTC	CSARGTYGYTF
-	TRBV6-5	TRBJ1-1	-	TGTGCCAGCACCCCCTGGGTCTCCGGTGAAGCTTTCTTT	CASTPWVSGEAFF
-	TRBV19	TRBJ1-1	-	TGTGCCAGTACACCCCGAACGAACACTGAAGCTTTCTTT	CASTPRTNTEAFF
TRBD2	TRBV14	TRBJ2-1	-	TGTGCCAGCAGCCCACTAGCGGGGCTCTACAATGAGCAGTTCTTC	CASSPLAGLYNEQFF
TRBD1	TRBV6-5	TRBJ1-1	-	TGTGCCAGCAGCCTGGACAGGGGAGGGGAGGCTTTCTTT	CASSLDRGGEAFF
-	TRBV3-1/TRBV3-2	TRBJ1-2	once	TGTGCCAGCAGCCCCGTAACGCAGGGGCCTGGCTACACCTTC	CASSPVTQGPGYTF
-	TRBV19	TRBJ1-5	-	TGTGCCAGTACCTCCCACAGGACACCCTTCAATCAGCCCCAGCATTTT	CASTSHRTPFNQPQHF
-	TRBV7-9	TRBJ1-1	few	TGTGCCAGCCGATTGAACACTGAAGCTTTCTTT	CASRLNTEAFF
-	TRBV4-3	TRBJ1-4	once	TGCGCCAGCAGCCAGGCCTCCTCCGTTGGATATGAAAAACTGTTTTTT	CASSQASSVGYEKLFF
-	TRBV6-2/TRBV6-3	TRBJ1-1	-	TGTGCCAGCAGTCCACTCCGGTTGACAGCGAACACTGAAGCTTTCTTT	CASSPLRLTANTEAFF
-	TRBV12-3/TRBV12-4	TRBJ1-1	-	TGTGCCAGCAGTCTGACAGATAACACTGAAGCTTTCTTT	CASSLTDNTEAFF
-	TRBV6-2/TRBV6-3	TRBJ1-5	-	TGTGCCAGCAGTTTTGGGGGATTTCAGCCCCAGCATTTT	CASSFGGFQPQHF
-	TRBV5-8	TRBJ2-1	-	TGTGCCAGCAGCTACGAAATCAATGAGCAGTTCTTC	CASSYEINEQFF
-	TRBV3-1/TRBV3-2	TRBJ1-2	-	TGTGCCAGCATAGGACGGGACCAGTTAGACAGTAACTATGGCTACACCTTC	CASIGRDQLDSNYGYTF
-	TRBV28	TRBJ2-7	once	TGTGCCAGCAGTCCTCCAGGGGGGACTCACTACGAGCAGTACTTC	CASSPPGGTHYEQYF
-	TRBV18	TRBJ2-1	-	TGTGCCAGCTCACCCACACAGAGCAATGAGCAGTTCTTC	CASSPTQSNEQFF
-	TRBV7-6	TRBJ1-3	-	TGTGCCAGCAGCTCCCCCACCGGGGGTTCAGGAAACACCATATATTTT	CASSSPTGGSGNTIYF
TRBD1	TRBV9	TRBJ1-1	-	TGTGCCAGCAGCGTAGTTCCGGGACAGGGGAACACTGAAGCTTTCTTT	CASSVVPGQGNTEAFF
-	TRBV11-2	TRBJ2-7	medium-sized	TGTGCCAGCAGCCCCGGGGCCACGTACGAGCAGTACTTC	CASSPGATYEQYF
-	TRBV7-8	TRBJ1-4	-	TGTGCCAGCAGCCCGCAGGGGCCAACTAATGAAAAACTGTTTTTT	CASSPQGPTNEKLFF
TRBD2	TRBV11-3	TRBJ2-5	-	TGTGCCAGCAGCCCTAAACTAGCGGAAGGACAAGAGACCCAGTACTTC	CASSPKLAEGQETQYF
-	TRBV5-4	TRBJ1-2	-	TGTGCCAGCAGCTTAGGATACAGGGACATGGGCTATGGCTACACCTTC	CASSLGYRDMGYGYTF
-	TRBV27	TRBJ1-1	-	TGTGCCAGCAGCGACCTCATAGATGAAGCTTTCTTT	CASSDLIDEAFF
-	TRBV6-5	TRBJ2-5	-	TGTGCCAGCAAGGGTCTTATGGAGACCCAGTACTTC	CASKGLMETQYF
-	TRBV7-9	TRBJ2-5	-	TGTGCCAGCAGCGAACCGCTCCCGGGACCCCAAGAGACCCAGTACTTC	CASSEPLPGPQETQYF
TRBD1	TRBV24-1	TRBJ1-2	-	TGTGCCACCAGTGATTTAGGCGGACAGGGAGGATATGGCTACACCTTC	CATSDLGGQGGYGYTF
TRBD1	TRBV19	TRBJ2-3	-	TGTGCCAGTACAAACAGGGGAGTGGGCACAGATACGCAGTATTTT	CASTNRGVGTDTQYF